The following is a TCR beta chain sequence with its context. Its antigen is still unknown. The sample originates from a study of cytomegalovirus exposure and HLA in healthy donors. Study results and limitations: Associated with HLA alleles at 0.05 false discovery rate in a later analysis were 17,000 or so TCR beta sequences. A highly shared variant cluster was judged a likely technical artifact. Based on reports, TCR beta sequences accurately predicted HLA-A and HLA-B alleles for most subjects.

CDR1 and CDR2 (germline): SQVTM, ANQGSEA. J lost 6 bases, V lost 6 bases, and 12 bases had no gene match. The CDR3 length is 14 residues. In the PCR, 60 Vbeta and 13 Jbeta primers were used. Some clones are missing from TCRdb's copy, which holds only in-frame ones; the method was immunoSEQ multiplex PCR. Of about 92,000 clones in the sample, more than 75% are singletons; the top ten hold roughly 2%. The chain has TRBV29-1 and TRBJ2-3, with TRBD2 identical over 7 bases. This TCR was sampled from a man younger than 30 in good health and CMV-seronegative. Material for sequencing was PBMCs. CDR3: CSVGLLDGRDTQYF. The CDR3, as DNA: TGCAGCGTGGGCCTGTTGGACGGGAGGGATACGCAGTATTTT.